The present TCR beta chain was sequenced within a study of OX40 agonist ivuxolimab in advanced cancers. At the level of the study: Of mixed ages from roughly 23 to 85 and averaging approximately 60 years, the group was over 80% male.

Measured with immunoSEQ multiplex PCR; TCRdb has only the in-frame clones, and not every one. The table lists 85,000 to 100,000 clones, just under 95% of them singletons. The TCR comes from an adult with an advanced solid tumor such as melanoma, head and neck, liver or kidney cancer. The sample here was CD4+ or CD8+ T cells sorted from blood, taken in a trial of the OX40 agonist ivuxolimab.

The CDR3 reads CASSVLSSYGYTF. CDR3 DNA sequence: TGTGCCAGCAGCGTGTTAAGCTCCTATGGCTACACCTTC. V is TRBV5-4 and J is TRBJ1-2; unclear D gene. V gave up 4 bases and J gave up 4 bases, with 11 bases separating them. CDR1 SGHNT and CDR2 YYREEE come from the germline V gene (reference sequence). The CDR3 totals 13 residues.